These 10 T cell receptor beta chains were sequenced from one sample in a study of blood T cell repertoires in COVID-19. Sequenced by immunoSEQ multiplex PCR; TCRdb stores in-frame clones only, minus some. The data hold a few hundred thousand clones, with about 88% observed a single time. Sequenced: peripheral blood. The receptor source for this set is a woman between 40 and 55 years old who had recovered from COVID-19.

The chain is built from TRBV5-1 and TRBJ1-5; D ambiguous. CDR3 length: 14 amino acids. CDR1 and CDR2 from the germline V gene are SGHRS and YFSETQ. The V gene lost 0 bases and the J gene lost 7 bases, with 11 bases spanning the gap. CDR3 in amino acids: CASSLALGSQPQHF. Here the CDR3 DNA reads TGCGCCAGCAGCTTGGCACTGGGTAGCCAGCCCCAGCATTTT.

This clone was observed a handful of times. The CDR3 is CASSLSTSGTEQYV. The CDR3 nucleotides are TGTGCCAGCAGCTTGAGCACTAGCGGGACCGAGCAGTACGTC. The V gene is TRBV5-6, the J gene TRBJ2-7; 10 bases match TRBD2. From germline, CDR1 is SGHDT and CDR2 YYEEEE. The CDR3 is made up of 14 amino acids. V lost 1 base and J lost 6; bases outside the gene matches: 4.

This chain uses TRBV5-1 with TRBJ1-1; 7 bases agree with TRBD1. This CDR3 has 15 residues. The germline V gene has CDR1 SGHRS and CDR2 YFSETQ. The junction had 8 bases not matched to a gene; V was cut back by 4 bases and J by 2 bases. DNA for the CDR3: TGCGCCAGCAGCCCAGGGGACAGTCCCAACACTGAAGCTTTCTTT. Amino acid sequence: CASSPGDSPNTEAFF.

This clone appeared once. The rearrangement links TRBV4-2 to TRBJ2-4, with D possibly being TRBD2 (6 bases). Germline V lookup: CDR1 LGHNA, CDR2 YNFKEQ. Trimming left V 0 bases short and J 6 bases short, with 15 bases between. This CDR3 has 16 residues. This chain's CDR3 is CASSQDRRGFGNIQYF. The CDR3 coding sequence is TGTGCCAGCAGCCAAGATCGGAGGGGTTTTGGAAACATTCAGTACTTC.

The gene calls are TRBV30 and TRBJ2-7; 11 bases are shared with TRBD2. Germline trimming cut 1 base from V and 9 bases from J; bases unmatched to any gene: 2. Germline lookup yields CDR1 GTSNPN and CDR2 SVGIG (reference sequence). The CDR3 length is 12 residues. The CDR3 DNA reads TGTGCCTGGAGTGGAGGGACTAGCGGGCAGTACGTC. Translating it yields CAWSGGTSGQYV.

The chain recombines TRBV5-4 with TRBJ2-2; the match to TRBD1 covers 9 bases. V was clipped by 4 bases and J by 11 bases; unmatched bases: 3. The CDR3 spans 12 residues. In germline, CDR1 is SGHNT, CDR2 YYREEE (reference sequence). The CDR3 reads CASSRDRVELFF. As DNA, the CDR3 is TGTGCCAGCAGCCGGGACAGGGTAGAGCTGTTTTTT.

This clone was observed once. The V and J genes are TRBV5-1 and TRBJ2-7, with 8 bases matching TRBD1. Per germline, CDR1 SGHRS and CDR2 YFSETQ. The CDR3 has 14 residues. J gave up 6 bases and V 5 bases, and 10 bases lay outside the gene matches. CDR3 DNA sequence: TGCGCCAGCAGTCGATGGGACAGGTGGGGCGAGCAGTACTTC. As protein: CASSRWDRWGEQYF.

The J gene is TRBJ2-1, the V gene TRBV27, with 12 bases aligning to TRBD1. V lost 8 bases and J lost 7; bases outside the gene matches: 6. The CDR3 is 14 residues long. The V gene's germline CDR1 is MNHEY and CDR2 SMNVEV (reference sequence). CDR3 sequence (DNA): TGTGCCAGCGGTCGGGACAGGGGGCAGAATGAGCAGTTCTTC. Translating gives CASGRDRGQNEQFF.

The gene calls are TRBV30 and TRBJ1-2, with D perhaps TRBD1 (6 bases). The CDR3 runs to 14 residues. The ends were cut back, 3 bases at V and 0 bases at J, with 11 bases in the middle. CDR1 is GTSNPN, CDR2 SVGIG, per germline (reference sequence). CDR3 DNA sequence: TGTGCCTGGAGGGCGCAGGGGACTAACTATGGCTACACCTTC. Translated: CAWRAQGTNYGYTF.

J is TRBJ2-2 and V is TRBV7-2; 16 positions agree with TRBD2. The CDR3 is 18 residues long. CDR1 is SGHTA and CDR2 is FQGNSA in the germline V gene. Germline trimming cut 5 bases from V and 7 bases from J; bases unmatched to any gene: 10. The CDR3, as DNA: TGTGCCAGCAGCACCGGGACTAGCGGGAGGGCCACGGGCGGGGAGCTGTTTTTT. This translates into CASSTGTSGRATGGELFF. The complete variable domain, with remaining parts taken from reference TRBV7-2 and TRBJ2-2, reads GAGVSQSPSNKVTEKGKDVELRCDPISGHTALYWYRQSLGQGLEFLIYFQGNSAPDKSGLPSDRFSAERTGGSVSTLTIQRTQQEDSAVYLCASSTGTSGRATGGELFFGEGSRLTVL.